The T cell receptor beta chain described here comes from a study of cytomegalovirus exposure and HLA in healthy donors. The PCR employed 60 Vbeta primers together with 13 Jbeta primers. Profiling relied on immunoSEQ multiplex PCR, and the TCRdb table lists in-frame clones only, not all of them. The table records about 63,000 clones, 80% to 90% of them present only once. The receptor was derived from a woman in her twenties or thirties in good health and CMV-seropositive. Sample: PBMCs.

The CDR3 region has the DNA TGTGCCAGCAGCGGAAGCAGGTTTAAAAGAGCTTTCTTT. It yields the protein CASSGSRFKRAFF. This chain joins TRBV9 and TRBJ1-1; D remains ambiguous. CDR1 and CDR2 from the germline V gene are SGDLS and YYNGEE. V shed 3 bases and J shed 10 bases, with 16 bases lying between them. This CDR3 has 13 residues.